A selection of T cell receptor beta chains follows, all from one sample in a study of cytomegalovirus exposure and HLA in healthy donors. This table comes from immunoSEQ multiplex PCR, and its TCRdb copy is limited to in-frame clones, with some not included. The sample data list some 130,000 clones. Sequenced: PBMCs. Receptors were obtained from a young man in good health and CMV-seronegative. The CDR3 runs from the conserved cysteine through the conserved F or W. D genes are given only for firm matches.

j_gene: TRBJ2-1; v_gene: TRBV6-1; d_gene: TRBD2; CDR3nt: TGTGCCAGCAGTCTTAGCGGGTTTCGGGATGAGCAGTTCTTC; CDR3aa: CASSLSGFRDEQFF
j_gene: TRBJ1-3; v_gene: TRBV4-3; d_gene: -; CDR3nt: TGCGCCAGCAGCCAAGGGGCAGGTGCTGGAAACACCATATATTTT; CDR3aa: CASSQGAGAGNTIYF
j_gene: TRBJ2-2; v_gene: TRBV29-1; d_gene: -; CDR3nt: TGCAGCGTTGACGCGGGGGCCTCGAACACCGGGGAGCTGTTTTTT; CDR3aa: CSVDAGASNTGELFF
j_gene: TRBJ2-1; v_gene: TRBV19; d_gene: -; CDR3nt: TGTGCCAGTACTAAAGGAGCCTACAATGAGCAGTTCTTC; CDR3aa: CASTKGAYNEQFF
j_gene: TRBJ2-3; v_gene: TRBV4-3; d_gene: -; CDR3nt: TGCGCCAGCAGCCCCGGGGCAGATACGCAGTATTTT; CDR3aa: CASSPGADTQYF
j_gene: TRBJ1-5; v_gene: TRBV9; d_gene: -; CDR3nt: TGTGCCAGCAGCGTACAAGGGGGTAATCAGCCCCAGCATTTT; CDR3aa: CASSVQGGNQPQHF
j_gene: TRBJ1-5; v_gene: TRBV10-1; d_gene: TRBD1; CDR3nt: TGCGCCAGCAGTGAGCTAACAGGGACAGACCTCAATCAGCCCCAGCATTTT; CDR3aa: CASSELTGTDLNQPQHF
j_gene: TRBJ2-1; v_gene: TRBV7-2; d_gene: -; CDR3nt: TGTGCCAGCAGCTTAGTTAGGTCGGGAGCCTACAATGAGCAGTTCTTC; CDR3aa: CASSLVRSGAYNEQFF
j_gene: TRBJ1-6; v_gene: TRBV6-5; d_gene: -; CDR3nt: TGTGCCAGCAGTTACAACTCCTACTATTCACCCCTCCACTTT; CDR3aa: CASSYNSYYSPLHF
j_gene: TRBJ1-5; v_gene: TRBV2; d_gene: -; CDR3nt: TGTGCCAGCAGGGCGGGGGGGAGTGACAATCAGCCCCAGCATTTT; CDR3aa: CASRAGGSDNQPQHF
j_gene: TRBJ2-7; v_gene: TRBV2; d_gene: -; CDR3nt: TGTGCCAGCAGTATCGTCTCCTACGAGCAGTACTTC; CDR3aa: CASSIVSYEQYF
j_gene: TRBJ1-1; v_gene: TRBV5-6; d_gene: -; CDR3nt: TGTGCCAGCAGCTTTGCGAGACATCTAGGGGACACTGAAGCTTTCTTT; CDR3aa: CASSFARHLGDTEAFF
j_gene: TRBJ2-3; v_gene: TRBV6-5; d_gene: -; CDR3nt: TGTGCCAGCAGTTACTCGGTGGGCAGCAGCACAGATACGCAGTATTTT; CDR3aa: CASSYSVGSSTDTQYF
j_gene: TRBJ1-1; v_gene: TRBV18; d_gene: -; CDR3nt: TGTGCCAGCTCAACCTTACAGGAGATGAACACTGAAGCTTTCTTT; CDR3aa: CASSTLQEMNTEAFF
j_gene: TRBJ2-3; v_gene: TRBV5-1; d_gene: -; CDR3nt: TGCGCCAGCAGCCTGACCCCTAGCGTAGGCACAGATACGCAGTATTTT; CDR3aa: CASSLTPSVGTDTQYF
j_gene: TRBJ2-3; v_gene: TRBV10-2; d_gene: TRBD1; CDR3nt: TGCGCCAGCAGTAGGGCTTATACAGAGAGGGTCATACAGGGGGCCGCAGATACGCAGTATTTT; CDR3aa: CASSRAYTERVIQGAADTQYF
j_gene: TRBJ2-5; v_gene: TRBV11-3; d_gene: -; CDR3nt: TGTGCCAGCAGCTTAGGCGGGTCGGCAGAGACCCAGTACTTC; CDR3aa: CASSLGGSAETQYF
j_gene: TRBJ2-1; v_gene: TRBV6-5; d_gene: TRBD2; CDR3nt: TGTGCCAGCAGGGGGGGACTAGCGAGCAATGAGCAGTTCTTC; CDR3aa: CASRGGLASNEQFF
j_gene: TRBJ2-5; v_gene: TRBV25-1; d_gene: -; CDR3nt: TGTGCCAGCAGTGGGAGTCAGCCGAACGGGGGAGAGACCCAGTACTTC; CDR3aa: CASSGSQPNGGETQYF
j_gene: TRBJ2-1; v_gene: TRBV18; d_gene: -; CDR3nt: TGTGCCAGCTCACCATATGGGACTGGTAAGAATGAGCAGTTCTTC; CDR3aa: CASSPYGTGKNEQFF
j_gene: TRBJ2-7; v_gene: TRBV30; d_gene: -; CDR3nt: TGTGCCTGGAGTGTACGGTACGAGCAGTACTTC; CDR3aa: CAWSVRYEQYF
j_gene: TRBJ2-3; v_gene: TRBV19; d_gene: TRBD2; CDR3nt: TGTGCCACTAGACGACTAGCGGGGATCACTAGTACAGATACGCAGTATTTT; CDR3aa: CATRRLAGITSTDTQYF
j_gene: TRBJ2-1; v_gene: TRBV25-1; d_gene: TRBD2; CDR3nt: TGTGCCAGTGCGGCTAGCGGGATCGGTGAGCAGTTCTTC; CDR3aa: CASAASGIGEQFF
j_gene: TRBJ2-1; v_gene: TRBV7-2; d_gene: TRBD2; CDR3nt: TGTGCCAGCAGGTTGGGAGGGCCGAGCGGTGAGCAGTTCTTC; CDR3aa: CASRLGGPSGEQFF
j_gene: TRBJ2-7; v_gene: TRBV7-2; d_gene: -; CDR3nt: TGTGCCAGCAGCTTAGACTTGCACGAGCAGTACTTC; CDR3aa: CASSLDLHEQYF
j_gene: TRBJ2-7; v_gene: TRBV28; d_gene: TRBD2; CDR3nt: TGTGCCAGCAGTTTAGGACTAGCGAGCAACGAGCAGTACTTC; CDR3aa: CASSLGLASNEQYF
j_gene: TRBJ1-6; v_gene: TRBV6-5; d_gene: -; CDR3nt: TGTGCCAGCAGTTACTCGACCAGGGAGGATTCACCCCTCCACTTT; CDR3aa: CASSYSTREDSPLHF
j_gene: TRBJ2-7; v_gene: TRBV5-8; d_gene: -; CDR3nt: TGTGCCAGCAGCTTCCTCTACGAGCAGTACTTC; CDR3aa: CASSFLYEQYF
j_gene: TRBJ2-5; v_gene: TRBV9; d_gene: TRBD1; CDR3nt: TGTGCCAGCAGCGTAACGAAGGGGGCCGCGGAGACCCAGTACTTC; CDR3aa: CASSVTKGAAETQYF
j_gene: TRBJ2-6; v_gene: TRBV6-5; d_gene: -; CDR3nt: TGTGCCAGCAGCGTCCGGGTCTCTGGGGCCAACGTCCTGACTTTC; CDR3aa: CASSVRVSGANVLTF
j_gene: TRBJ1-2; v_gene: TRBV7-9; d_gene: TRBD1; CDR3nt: TGTGCCAGCAGCTTAGACAGGGGCGCCACGAATAACTATGGCTACACCTTC; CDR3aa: CASSLDRGATNNYGYTF
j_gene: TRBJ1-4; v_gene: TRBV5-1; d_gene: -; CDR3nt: TGCGCCAGCAGCTTGATCGGGGCAACTAATGAAAAACTGTTTTTT; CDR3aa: CASSLIGATNEKLFF
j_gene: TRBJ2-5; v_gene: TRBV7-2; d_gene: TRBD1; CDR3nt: TGTGCCAGCAGCCCCCACGGACAGGGTCGGGAGACCCAGTACTTC; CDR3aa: CASSPHGQGRETQYF
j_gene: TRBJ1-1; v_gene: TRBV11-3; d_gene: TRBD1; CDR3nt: TGTGCCAGCAGCTTAGACCTTCTGGACAGGAGCTTT; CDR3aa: CASSLDLLDRSF
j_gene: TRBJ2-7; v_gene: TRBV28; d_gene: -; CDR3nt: TGTGCCAGCATAGTTGGGGGCGGCACGCAAGAGCAGTACTTC; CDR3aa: CASIVGGGTQEQYF
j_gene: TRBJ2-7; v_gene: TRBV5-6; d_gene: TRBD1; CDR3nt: TGTGCCAGCAGCTTTGGACAGGGATCCTACGAGCAGTACTTC; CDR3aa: CASSFGQGSYEQYF
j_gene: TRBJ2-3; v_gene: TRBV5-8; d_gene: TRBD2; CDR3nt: TGTGCCAGCAGGGGGGGGCCTAGCGGGCCGGGAGATACGCAGTATTTT; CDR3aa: CASRGGPSGPGDTQYF